The present TCR beta chain was sequenced within a study of cytomegalovirus exposure and HLA in healthy donors. The germline gives CDR1 MNHEY, CDR2 SVGAGI. The CDR3 sequence is 15 residues long. Trimming took 10 bases from V and 5 from J, leaving 23 bases between them. The PCR used 60 Vbeta and 13 Jbeta primers. Data came from immunoSEQ multiplex PCR; TCRdb stores just in-frame clones and leaves some out. Of approximately 69,000 clones in the sample, roughly 74% were seen once. This clonotype was sampled from a woman in her twenties or thirties in good health and CMV-seropositive. V usage is TRBV6-5 and J usage is TRBJ1-2; a possible D gene is TRBD1 (6 bases). Sequencing was performed on PBMCs. Here the CDR3 reads CANSTGSIAEYGYTF. The CDR3 DNA sequence: TGTGCCAACTCAACAGGGTCTATCGCGGAATATGGCTACACCTTC.